This T cell receptor (beta chain) was profiled in a study of post-analysis software for immune sequencing data. Study-wide context: Disease trajectories encompassed relapsing-remitting, secondary progressive and progressive-relapsing multiple sclerosis.

Study observations and caveats: Patients with multiple sclerosis recorded significantly lower normalized Chao1 diversity than controls, the study found. The authors found that F measure strongly co-clustered same-batch samples.

On this clonotype itself: Its matching antigen is unknown.

Unique molecular identifiers were present in the TCR beta cDNA libraries. A population of about 1 to 11 million T cells gave rise to around 530,000 cDNA molecules. TCRdb re-called the PCR reads with MiXCR, one entry per CDR3 protein. Here the sample spans about 540,000 distinct CDR3 sequences, around 36% being singletons. The receptor's source is a girl under 18 with multiple sclerosis. The sequenced sample was blood.

CDR3 sequence reads: CASSPDNRPQHF. CDR3 sequence (DNA): TGTGCCAGCAGCCCGGACAATCGACCCCAGCATTTT. The chain joins TRBV7-9 to TRBJ1-5; D possibly corresponds to TRBD1 (5 bases). V lost 5 bases, J lost 10 bases, and 12 bases lay in between. Germline V gene sequence: CDR1 SEHNR, CDR2 FQNEAQ (reference sequence). This CDR3 region has 12 residues.